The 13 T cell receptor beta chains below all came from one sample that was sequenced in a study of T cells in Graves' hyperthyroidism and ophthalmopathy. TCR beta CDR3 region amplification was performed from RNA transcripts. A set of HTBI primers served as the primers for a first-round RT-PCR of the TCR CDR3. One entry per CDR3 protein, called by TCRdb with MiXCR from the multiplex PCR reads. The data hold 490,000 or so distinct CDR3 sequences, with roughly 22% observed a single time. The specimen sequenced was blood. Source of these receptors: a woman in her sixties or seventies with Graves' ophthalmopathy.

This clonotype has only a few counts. The CDR3 here is CASSVGERGNNSPLHF. For the CDR3, the DNA is TGTGCCAGCAGCGTAGGGGAACGAGGAAATAATTCACCCCTCCACTTT. This chain joins TRBV9 and TRBJ1-6; D not certain. Germline lookup yields CDR1 SGDLS and CDR2 YYNGEE. This CDR3 is 16 amino acids long. V was shortened by 0 bases and J by 5 bases, with 12 bases between the two germline ends.

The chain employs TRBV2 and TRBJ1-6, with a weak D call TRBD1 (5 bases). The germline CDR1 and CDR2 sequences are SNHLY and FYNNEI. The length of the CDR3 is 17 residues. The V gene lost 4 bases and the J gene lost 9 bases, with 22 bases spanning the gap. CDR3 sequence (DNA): TGTGCCAGCAGTGCACAACCTGCTGGGGCCCTCAGTTCACCCCTCCACTTT. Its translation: CASSAQPAGALSSPLHF.

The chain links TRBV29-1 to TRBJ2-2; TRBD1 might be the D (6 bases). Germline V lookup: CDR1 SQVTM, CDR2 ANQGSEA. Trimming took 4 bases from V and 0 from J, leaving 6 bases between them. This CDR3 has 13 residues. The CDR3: CSVGTANTGELFF. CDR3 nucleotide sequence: TGCAGCGTTGGGACAGCGAACACCGGGGAGCTGTTTTTT.

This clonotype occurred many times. The CDR3 sequence: CASSSQTGFSTDTQYF. The CDR3, as DNA: TGTGCCAGCAGCTCCCAAACGGGATTTAGCACAGATACGCAGTATTTT. The gene calls are TRBV7-2 and TRBJ2-3, with D perhaps matching TRBD2 (5 bases). Germline-derived CDR1 and CDR2 are SGHTA and FQGNSA. The length of the CDR3 is 16 residues. Deletions cut 4 bases from V and 0 bases from J, with 14 bases between. Combining the CDR3 with reference TRBV7-2 and TRBJ2-3 gives the whole variable domain GAGVSQSPSNKVTEKGKDVELRCDPISGHTALYWYRQSLGQGLEFLIYFQGNSAPDKSGLPSDRFSAERTGGSVSTLTIQRTQQEDSAVYLCASSSQTGFSTDTQYFGPGTRLTVL.

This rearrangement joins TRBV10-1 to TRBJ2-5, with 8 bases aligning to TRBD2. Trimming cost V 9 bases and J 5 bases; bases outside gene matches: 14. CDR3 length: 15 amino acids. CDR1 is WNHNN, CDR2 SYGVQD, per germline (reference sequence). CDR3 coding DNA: TGCGCCAGACTTAATAGCGGGGTCGAGGGGGAGACCCAGTACTTC. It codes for CARLNSGVEGETQYF.

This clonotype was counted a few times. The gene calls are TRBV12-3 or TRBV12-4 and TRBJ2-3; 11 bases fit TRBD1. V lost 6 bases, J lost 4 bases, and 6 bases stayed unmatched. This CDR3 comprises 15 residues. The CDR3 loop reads CASRPGQGASDTQYF. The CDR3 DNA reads TGTGCCAGCAGGCCTGGACAGGGGGCCTCAGATACGCAGTATTTT.

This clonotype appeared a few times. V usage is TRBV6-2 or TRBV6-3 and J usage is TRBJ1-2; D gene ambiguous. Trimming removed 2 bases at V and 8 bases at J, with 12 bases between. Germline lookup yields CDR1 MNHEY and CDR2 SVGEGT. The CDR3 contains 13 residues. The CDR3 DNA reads TGTGCCAGCAGTTACCTCACGGCGGGGGGCTACACCTTC. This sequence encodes CASSYLTAGGYTF.

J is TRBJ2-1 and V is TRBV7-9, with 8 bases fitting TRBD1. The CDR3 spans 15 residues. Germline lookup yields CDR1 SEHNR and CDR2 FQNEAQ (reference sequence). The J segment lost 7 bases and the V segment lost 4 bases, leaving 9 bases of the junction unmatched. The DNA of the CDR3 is TGTGCCAGCAGCTGGACAGGGCTCGTTTCTAATGAGCAGTTCTTC. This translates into CASSWTGLVSNEQFF.

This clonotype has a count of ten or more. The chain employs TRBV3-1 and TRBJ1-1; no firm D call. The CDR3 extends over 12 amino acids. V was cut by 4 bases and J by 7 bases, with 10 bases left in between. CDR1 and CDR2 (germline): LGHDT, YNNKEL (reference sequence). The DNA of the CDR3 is TGTGCCAGCAGCCCTGACGGATATGAAGCTTTCTTT. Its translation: CASSPDGYEAFF.

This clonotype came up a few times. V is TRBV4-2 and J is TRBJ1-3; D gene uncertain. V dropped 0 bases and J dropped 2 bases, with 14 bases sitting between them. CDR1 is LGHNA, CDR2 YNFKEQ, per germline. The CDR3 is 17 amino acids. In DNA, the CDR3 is TGTGCCAGCAGCCAAGATGGCACGGCCCTCCCTGGAAACACCATATATTTT. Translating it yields CASSQDGTALPGNTIYF.

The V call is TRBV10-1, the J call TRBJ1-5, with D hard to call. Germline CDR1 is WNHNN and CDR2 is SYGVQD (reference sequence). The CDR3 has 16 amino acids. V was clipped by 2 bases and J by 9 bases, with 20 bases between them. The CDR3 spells CASSETPPETFSPQHF. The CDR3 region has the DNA TGCGCCAGCAGTGAGACTCCACCAGAAACCTTCTCGCCCCAGCATTTT.

The CDR3: CASSHLQGASYNEQFF. The CDR3 nucleotides read TGCGCCAGCAGCCATTTACAGGGGGCATCCTACAATGAGCAGTTCTTC. The chain uses TRBV4-1 and TRBJ2-1, with 9 bases identical to TRBD1. Trimming at V came to 3 bases and at J to 1 base, leaving 4 bases not matched to a gene. From germline, CDR1 is MGHRA and CDR2 YSYEKL. The CDR3 spans 16 residues.

CDR3 DNA: TGTGCCAGTAGCGACGTAAGCTCCTACGAGCAGTACTTC. Translating it yields CASSDVSSYEQYF. The chain carries TRBV19 and TRBJ2-7; D uncertain. V was shortened by 6 bases and J by 0 bases, with 9 bases between the two germline ends. Germline V gene data show CDR1 as LNHDA and CDR2 as SQIVND (reference sequence). CDR3 length equals 13 residues.